The 15 T cell receptor beta chains listed next were all sequenced from one sample in a study of blood T cell repertoires in COVID-19. TCRdb keeps only in-frame clones here, not all; method: immunoSEQ multiplex PCR. The sample yields over 90,000 clones, 75% to 85% seen once. Sequencing was carried out using peripheral blood. These receptor sequences come from an elderly man with COVID-19, enrolled during active disease.

The CDR3 sequence: CASSKAWTSGRAQETQYF. In nucleotides, the CDR3 is TGTGCCAGCAGCAAAGCCTGGACTAGCGGGAGAGCCCAAGAGACCCAGTACTTC. V is TRBV21-1 and J is TRBJ2-5; TRBD2 reflects the table's D call only, with no check against the DNA. TRBV21-1 is termed a pseudogene. This CDR3 region has 18 residues.

This chain connects TRBV4-1 to TRBJ2-1, with TRBD1 as a possible D gene (5 bases). Trimming cost V 1 base and J 9 bases, with 22 bases left between them. The CDR3 sequence is 17 residues long. Germline values: CDR1 MGHRA, CDR2 YSYEKL. Here the CDR3 DNA reads TGCGCCAGCAGCCAAGGGCCTGCCAGGACACTTCGGTCTGAGCAGTTCTTC. It specifies CASSQGPARTLRSEQFF.

The chain couples TRBV30 to TRBJ2-2; TRBD2 agrees at 8 bases. The CDR3 runs to 15 residues. Germline lookup yields CDR1 GTSNPN and CDR2 SVGIG (reference sequence). The junction had 12 bases not matched to a gene; V was cut back by 4 bases and J by 8 bases. The CDR3 coding sequence is TGTGCCTGGACCCCGGTTAGAGCGGGAGAGGGGGAGCTGTTTTTT. It translates to CAWTPVRAGEGELFF.

The chain uses TRBV4-1 and TRBJ1-4; weak D call: TRBD1 (5 bases). Trimming left V 2 bases short and J 6 bases short, with 13 bases between. CDR1 and CDR2 from the germline V gene are MGHRA and YSYEKL. This CDR3 spans 15 amino acids. CDR3 region: CASSQKGASDEKLFF. The DNA of the CDR3 is TGCGCCAGCAGCCAAAAAGGGGCATCTGATGAAAAACTGTTTTTT.

This chain joins TRBV30 and TRBJ2-1; TRBD2 agrees at 12 bases. Trimming cost V 6 bases and J 5 bases; bases outside gene matches: 11. The CDR3 extends over 16 amino acids. Germline assignment: CDR1 GTSNPN and CDR2 SVGIG (reference sequence). CDR3 amino acids: CACTPTSGGLHNEQFF. In DNA, the CDR3 is TGTGCCTGCACCCCGACTAGCGGGGGCCTCCACAATGAGCAGTTCTTC.

This chain's CDR3 is CASSFIALPSGSYEQYF. CDR3 nucleotide sequence: TGTGCCAGCAGCTTTATTGCTCTCCCTAGCGGGAGTTACGAGCAGTACTTC. The chain joins TRBV11-2 to TRBJ2-7, with TRBD2 identical over 10 bases. Germline V gene sequence: CDR1 SGHAT, CDR2 FQNNGV. The CDR3 loop spans 17 amino acids. V shed 3 bases, J shed 4 bases, and the junction held 12 bases outside the gene matches.

The gene calls are TRBV11-3 and TRBJ2-2; 7 bases map to TRBD1. J gave up 6 bases and V 3 bases, and 7 bases lay outside the gene matches. Germline V gives CDR1 SGHNT, CDR2 YENEEA. This CDR3 contains 15 residues. This CDR3 reads CASSLFRGGAGELFF. The CDR3 region has the DNA TGTGCCAGCAGCTTGTTTAGAGGGGGCGCCGGGGAGCTGTTTTTT.

This clone has just one count. The chain links TRBV5-1 to TRBJ2-7; 8 nucleotides agree with TRBD1. In germline, CDR1 is SGHRS, CDR2 YFSETQ. V lost 2 bases to trimming and J lost 4 bases; unmatched junction nucleotides: 5. The CDR3 spans 14 residues. The chain's CDR3 is CASSFPGQGYEQYF. The CDR3, as DNA: TGCGCCAGCAGCTTCCCAGGACAGGGATACGAGCAGTACTTC.

This chain uses TRBV10-1 with TRBJ2-1; TRBD2 is a possible D gene (6 bases). Germline CDR1 and CDR2: WNHNN and SYGVQD (reference sequence). The V end was cut by 6 bases, the J end by 4 bases, with 13 bases between. This CDR3 comprises 14 residues. The CDR3 loop reads CASSAGTPYNEQFF. Written as DNA, the CDR3 is TGCGCCAGCAGCGCGGGGACCCCTTACAATGAGCAGTTCTTC.

This chain joins TRBV28 and TRBJ1-2; 8 nucleotides match TRBD1. CDR1 MDHEN and CDR2 SYDVKM come from the germline V gene. J gave up 4 bases and V 6 bases, and 10 bases lay outside the gene matches. The CDR3 has 15 amino acids. Written as DNA, the CDR3 is TGTGCCAGCAGACCTCAGGGGGCGCTTCTCTATGGCTACACCTTC. The encoded protein is CASRPQGALLYGYTF.

This sequence joins TRBV3-1 (or the pseudogene TRBV3-2) and TRBJ2-7; maybe TRBD2 (6 bases). The CDR3 length is 15 residues. CDR1 and CDR2 from the germline V gene are LGHDT and YNNKEL (reference sequence). With 2 bases removed from V and 3 bases from J, the gap between germline ends came to 14 bases. The CDR3 is CASSQRSGGNYEQYF. DNA of the CDR3: TGTGCCAGCAGCCAACGGTCCGGCGGGAACTACGAGCAGTACTTC.

The chain couples TRBV11-2 to TRBJ2-7; 7 nucleotides line up with TRBD2. Germline CDR1 and CDR2: SGHAT and FQNNGV. The CDR3 is made up of 14 amino acids. V shed 7 bases, J shed 6 bases, and the junction held 12 bases outside the gene matches. The CDR3 nucleotides read TGTGCCAGCACCCTTTCGGGAGGCGGGGGCGAGCAGTACTTC. Translating gives CASTLSGGGGEQYF.

In its sample, this clone was seen a few times. The J gene is TRBJ1-1, the V gene TRBV5-1, with no clear D. Trimming stripped 0 bases from V and 2 bases from J, with 8 bases between. The CDR3 covers 14 residues. Per germline, CDR1 SGHRS and CDR2 YFSETQ. The chain's CDR3 is CASSLVFPNTEAFF. In DNA, the CDR3 is TGCGCCAGCAGCTTGGTCTTTCCTAACACTGAAGCTTTCTTT.

This clone was picked up one time. This sequence joins TRBV9 and TRBJ1-6; D remains unclear. The germline V and J ends were trimmed by 0 bases and 6 bases, with 10 bases remaining between them. Germline V gene data show CDR1 as SGDLS and CDR2 as YYNGEE. This CDR3 has 15 residues. The DNA for the CDR3 is TGTGCCAGCAGCGTAGAAGCAGGAACTAATTCACCCCTCCACTTT. It codes for CASSVEAGTNSPLHF.

The rearrangement joins TRBV28 to TRBJ1-1; 7 bases align to TRBD1. The CDR3 totals 12 residues. From germline, CDR1 is MDHEN and CDR2 SYDVKM. Trimming removed 6 bases from V and 3 bases from J; junction bases left unmatched: 1. CDR3 coding DNA: TGTGCCAGCAGAGGGGGCTACACTGAAGCTTTCTTT. Residues: CASRGGYTEAFF. The variable domain in full, completed from reference TRBV28 and TRBJ1-1, reads DVKVTQSSRYLVKRTGEKVFLECVQDMDHENMFWYRQDPGLGLRLIYFSYDVKMKEKGDIPEGYSVSREKKERFSLILESASTNQTSMYLCASRGGYTEAFFGQGTRLTVV.